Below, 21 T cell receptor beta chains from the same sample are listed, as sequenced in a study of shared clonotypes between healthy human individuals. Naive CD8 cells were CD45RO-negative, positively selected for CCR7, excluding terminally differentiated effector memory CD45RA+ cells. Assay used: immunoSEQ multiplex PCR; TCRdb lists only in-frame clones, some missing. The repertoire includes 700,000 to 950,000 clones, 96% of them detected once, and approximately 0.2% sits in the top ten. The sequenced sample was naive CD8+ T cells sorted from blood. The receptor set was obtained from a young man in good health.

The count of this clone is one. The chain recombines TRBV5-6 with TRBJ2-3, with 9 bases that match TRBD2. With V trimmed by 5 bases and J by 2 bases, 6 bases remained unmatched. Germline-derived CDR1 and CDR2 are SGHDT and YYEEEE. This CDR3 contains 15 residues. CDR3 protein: CASSQAGGTTDTQYF. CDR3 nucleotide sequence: TGTGCCAGCAGTCAAGCGGGAGGCACCACAGATACGCAGTATTTT.

In nucleotides, the CDR3 is TGTGCCATTTCGGGACAGGGGGCGCTGGTCTATGGCTACACCTTC. It codes for CAISGQGALVYGYTF. The chain links TRBV2 to TRBJ1-2; 12 nucleotides match TRBD1. The length of the CDR3 is 15 residues. V trimming: 10 bases; J trimming: 4 bases; junction bases outside the gene matches: 10. The germline gives CDR1 SNHLY, CDR2 FYNNEI. Based on the CDR3 plus reference TRBV2 and TRBJ1-2, the full variable domain is EPEVTQTPSHQVTQMGQEVILRCVPISNHLYFYWYRQILGQKVEFLVSFYNNEISEKSEIFDDQFSVERPDGSNFTLKIRSTKLEDSAMYFCAISGQGALVYGYTFGSGTRLTVV.

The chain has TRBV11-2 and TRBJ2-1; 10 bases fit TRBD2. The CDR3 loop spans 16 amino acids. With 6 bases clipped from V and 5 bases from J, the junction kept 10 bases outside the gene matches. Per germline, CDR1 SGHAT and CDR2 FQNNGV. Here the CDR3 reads CASRSTLAGVDNEQFF. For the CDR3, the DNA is TGTGCCAGCAGGTCCACTCTAGCGGGAGTTGACAATGAGCAGTTCTTC.

The CDR3 DNA follows: TGTGCCAGCAGTTTGGGACCTTATGGCTACACCTTC. Translation gives CASSLGPYGYTF. This chain joins TRBV28 and TRBJ1-2, with D perhaps matching TRBD1 (5 bases). The length of the CDR3 is 12 residues. Germline loops: CDR1 MDHEN, CDR2 SYDVKM. V was cut by 3 bases and J by 5 bases, with 7 bases left in between.

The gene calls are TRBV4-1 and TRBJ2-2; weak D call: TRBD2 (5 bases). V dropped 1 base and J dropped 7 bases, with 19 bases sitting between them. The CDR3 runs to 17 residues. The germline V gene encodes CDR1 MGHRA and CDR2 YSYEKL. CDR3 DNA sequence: TGCGCCAGCAGCCAAGCCCCGCCGGGGATAGACTTCGGGGAGCTGTTTTTT. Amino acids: CASSQAPPGIDFGELFF.

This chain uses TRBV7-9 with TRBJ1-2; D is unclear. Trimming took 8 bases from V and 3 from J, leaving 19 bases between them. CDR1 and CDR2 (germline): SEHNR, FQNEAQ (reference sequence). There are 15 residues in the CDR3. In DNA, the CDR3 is TGTGCCAGCCACTCCACAGAGGACGAGGACTATGGCTACACCTTC. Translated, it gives CASHSTEDEDYGYTF.

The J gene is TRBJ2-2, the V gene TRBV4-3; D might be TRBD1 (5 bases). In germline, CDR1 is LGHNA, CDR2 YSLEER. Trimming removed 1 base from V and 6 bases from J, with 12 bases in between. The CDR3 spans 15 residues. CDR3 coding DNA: TGCGCCAGCAGCCAAGCAGGGTTTGGTTCCGGGGAGCTGTTTTTT. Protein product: CASSQAGFGSGELFF.

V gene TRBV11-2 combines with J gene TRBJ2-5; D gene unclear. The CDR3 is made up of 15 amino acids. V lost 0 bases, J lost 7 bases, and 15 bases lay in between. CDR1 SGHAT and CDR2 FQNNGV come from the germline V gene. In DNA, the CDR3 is TGTGCCAGCAGCTTAGATCACGGCGGTTCCCGGACCCAGTACTTC. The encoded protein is CASSLDHGGSRTQYF.

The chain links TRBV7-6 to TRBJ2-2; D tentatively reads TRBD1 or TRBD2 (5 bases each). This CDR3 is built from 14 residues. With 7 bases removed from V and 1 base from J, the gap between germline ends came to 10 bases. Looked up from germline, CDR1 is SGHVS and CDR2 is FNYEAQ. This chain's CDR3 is CASIGTVNTGELFF. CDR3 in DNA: TGTGCCAGCATAGGGACGGTGAACACCGGGGAGCTGTTTTTT.

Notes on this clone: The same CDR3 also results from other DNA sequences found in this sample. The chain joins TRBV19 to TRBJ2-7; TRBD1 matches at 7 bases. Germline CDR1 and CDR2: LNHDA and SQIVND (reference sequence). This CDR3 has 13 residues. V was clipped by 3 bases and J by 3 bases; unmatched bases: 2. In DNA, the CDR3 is TGTGCCAGTAGTATTCGACAGGGCTACGAGCAGTACTTC. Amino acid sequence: CASSIRQGYEQYF.

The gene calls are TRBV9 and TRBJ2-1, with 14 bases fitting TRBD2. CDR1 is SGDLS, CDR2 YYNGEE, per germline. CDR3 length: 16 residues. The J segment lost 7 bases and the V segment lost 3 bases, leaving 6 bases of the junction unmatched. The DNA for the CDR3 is TGTGCCAGCAGCGCCCTCGGGACTAGCGGGAGTAATGAGCAGTTCTTC. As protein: CASSALGTSGSNEQFF.

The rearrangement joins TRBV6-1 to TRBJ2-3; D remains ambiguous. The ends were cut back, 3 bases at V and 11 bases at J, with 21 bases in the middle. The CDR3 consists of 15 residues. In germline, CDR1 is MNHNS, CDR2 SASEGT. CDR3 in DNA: TGTGCCAGCAGTGACAGTCCCCAAGGAGATGTATGGCAGTATTTT. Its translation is CASSDSPQGDVWQYF.

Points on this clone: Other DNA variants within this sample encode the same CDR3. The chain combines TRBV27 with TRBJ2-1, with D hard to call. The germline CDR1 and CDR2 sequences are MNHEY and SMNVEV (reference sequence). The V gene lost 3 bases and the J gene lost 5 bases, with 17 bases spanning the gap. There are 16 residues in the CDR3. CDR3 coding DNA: TGTGCCAGCAGTTTTGTTGTAGGACGCAAAGACAATGAGCAGTTCTTC. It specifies CASSFVVGRKDNEQFF.

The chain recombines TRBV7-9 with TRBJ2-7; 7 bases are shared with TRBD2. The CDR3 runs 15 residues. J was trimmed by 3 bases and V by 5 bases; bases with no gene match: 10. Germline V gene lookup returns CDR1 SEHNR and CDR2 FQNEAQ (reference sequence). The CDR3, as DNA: TGTGCCAGCAGCCCCCCTTCCGGACTAGACTACGAGCAGTACTTC. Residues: CASSPPSGLDYEQYF.

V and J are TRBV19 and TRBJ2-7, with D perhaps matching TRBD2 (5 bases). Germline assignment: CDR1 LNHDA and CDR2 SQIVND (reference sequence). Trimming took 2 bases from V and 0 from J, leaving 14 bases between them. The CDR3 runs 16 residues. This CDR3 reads CASSITAGKSSYEQYF. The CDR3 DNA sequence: TGTGCCAGTAGTATAACGGCGGGTAAGAGCTCCTACGAGCAGTACTTC.

CDR3 sequence (DNA): TGTGCCAGCAGCTTAGCGACGCTAGGGACACTATACAATGAGCAGTTCTTC. Its translation is CASSLATLGTLYNEQFF. The chain carries TRBV7-9 and TRBJ2-1, with a tentative D call TRBD1 (6 bases). The CDR3 consists of 17 residues. Trimming cost V 0 bases and J 4 bases, with 16 bases left between them. Germline-derived CDR1 and CDR2 are SEHNR and FQNEAQ (reference sequence).

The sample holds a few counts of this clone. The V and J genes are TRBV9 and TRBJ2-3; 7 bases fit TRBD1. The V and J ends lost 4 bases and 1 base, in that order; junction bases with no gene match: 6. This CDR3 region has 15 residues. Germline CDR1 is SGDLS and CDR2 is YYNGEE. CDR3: CASSPQGPRTDTQYF. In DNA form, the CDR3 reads TGTGCCAGCAGCCCACAGGGGCCCCGCACAGATACGCAGTATTTT. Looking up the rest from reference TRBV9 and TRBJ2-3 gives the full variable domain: DSGVTQTPKHLITATGQRVTLRCSPRSGDLSVYWYQQSLDQGLQFLIQYYNGEERAKGNILERFSAQQFPDLHSELNLSSLELGDSALYFCASSPQGPRTDTQYFGPGTRLTVL.

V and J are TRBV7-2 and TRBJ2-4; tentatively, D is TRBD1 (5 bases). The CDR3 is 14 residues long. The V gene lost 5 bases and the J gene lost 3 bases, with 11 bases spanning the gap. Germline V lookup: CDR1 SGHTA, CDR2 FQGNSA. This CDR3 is CASSPRDGKNIQYF. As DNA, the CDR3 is TGTGCCAGCAGCCCCAGGGATGGCAAAAACATTCAGTACTTC.

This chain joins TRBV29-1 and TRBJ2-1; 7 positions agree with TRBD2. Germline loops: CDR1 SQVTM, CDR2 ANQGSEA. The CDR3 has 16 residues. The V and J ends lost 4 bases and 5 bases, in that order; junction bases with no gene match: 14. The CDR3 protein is CSVGDTSVGEDNEQFF. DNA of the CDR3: TGCAGCGTTGGGGATACTAGCGTTGGGGAAGACAATGAGCAGTTCTTC.

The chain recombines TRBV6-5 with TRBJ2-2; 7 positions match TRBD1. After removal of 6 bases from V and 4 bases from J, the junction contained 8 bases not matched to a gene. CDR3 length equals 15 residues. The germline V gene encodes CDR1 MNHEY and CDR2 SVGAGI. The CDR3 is CASSWTGGGTGELFF. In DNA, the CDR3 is TGTGCCAGCAGCTGGACAGGCGGCGGCACCGGGGAGCTGTTTTTT.

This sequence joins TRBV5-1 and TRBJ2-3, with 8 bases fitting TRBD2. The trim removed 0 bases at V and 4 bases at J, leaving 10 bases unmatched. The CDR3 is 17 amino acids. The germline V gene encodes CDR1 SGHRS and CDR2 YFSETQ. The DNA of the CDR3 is TGCGCCAGCAGCTTGGCCCTAGCGGGTAAGGGGGCAGATACGCAGTATTTT. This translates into CASSLALAGKGADTQYF.